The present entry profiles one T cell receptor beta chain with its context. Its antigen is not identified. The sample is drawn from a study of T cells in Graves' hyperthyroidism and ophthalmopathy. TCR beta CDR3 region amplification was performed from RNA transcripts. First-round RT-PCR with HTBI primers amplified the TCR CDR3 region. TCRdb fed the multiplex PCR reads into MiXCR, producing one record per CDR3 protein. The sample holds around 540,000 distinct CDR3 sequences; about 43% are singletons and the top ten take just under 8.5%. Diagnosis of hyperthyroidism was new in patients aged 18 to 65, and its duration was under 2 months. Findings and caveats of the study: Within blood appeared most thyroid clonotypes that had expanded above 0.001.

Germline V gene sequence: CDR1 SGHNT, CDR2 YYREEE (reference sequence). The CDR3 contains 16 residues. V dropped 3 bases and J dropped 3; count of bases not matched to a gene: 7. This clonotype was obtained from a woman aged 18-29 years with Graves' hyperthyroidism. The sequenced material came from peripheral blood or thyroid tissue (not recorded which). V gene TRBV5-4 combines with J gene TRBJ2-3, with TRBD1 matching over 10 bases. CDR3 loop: CASSWTPGQGTDTQYF. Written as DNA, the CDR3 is TGTGCCAGCAGCTGGACACCGGGACAGGGGACAGATACGCAGTATTTT.